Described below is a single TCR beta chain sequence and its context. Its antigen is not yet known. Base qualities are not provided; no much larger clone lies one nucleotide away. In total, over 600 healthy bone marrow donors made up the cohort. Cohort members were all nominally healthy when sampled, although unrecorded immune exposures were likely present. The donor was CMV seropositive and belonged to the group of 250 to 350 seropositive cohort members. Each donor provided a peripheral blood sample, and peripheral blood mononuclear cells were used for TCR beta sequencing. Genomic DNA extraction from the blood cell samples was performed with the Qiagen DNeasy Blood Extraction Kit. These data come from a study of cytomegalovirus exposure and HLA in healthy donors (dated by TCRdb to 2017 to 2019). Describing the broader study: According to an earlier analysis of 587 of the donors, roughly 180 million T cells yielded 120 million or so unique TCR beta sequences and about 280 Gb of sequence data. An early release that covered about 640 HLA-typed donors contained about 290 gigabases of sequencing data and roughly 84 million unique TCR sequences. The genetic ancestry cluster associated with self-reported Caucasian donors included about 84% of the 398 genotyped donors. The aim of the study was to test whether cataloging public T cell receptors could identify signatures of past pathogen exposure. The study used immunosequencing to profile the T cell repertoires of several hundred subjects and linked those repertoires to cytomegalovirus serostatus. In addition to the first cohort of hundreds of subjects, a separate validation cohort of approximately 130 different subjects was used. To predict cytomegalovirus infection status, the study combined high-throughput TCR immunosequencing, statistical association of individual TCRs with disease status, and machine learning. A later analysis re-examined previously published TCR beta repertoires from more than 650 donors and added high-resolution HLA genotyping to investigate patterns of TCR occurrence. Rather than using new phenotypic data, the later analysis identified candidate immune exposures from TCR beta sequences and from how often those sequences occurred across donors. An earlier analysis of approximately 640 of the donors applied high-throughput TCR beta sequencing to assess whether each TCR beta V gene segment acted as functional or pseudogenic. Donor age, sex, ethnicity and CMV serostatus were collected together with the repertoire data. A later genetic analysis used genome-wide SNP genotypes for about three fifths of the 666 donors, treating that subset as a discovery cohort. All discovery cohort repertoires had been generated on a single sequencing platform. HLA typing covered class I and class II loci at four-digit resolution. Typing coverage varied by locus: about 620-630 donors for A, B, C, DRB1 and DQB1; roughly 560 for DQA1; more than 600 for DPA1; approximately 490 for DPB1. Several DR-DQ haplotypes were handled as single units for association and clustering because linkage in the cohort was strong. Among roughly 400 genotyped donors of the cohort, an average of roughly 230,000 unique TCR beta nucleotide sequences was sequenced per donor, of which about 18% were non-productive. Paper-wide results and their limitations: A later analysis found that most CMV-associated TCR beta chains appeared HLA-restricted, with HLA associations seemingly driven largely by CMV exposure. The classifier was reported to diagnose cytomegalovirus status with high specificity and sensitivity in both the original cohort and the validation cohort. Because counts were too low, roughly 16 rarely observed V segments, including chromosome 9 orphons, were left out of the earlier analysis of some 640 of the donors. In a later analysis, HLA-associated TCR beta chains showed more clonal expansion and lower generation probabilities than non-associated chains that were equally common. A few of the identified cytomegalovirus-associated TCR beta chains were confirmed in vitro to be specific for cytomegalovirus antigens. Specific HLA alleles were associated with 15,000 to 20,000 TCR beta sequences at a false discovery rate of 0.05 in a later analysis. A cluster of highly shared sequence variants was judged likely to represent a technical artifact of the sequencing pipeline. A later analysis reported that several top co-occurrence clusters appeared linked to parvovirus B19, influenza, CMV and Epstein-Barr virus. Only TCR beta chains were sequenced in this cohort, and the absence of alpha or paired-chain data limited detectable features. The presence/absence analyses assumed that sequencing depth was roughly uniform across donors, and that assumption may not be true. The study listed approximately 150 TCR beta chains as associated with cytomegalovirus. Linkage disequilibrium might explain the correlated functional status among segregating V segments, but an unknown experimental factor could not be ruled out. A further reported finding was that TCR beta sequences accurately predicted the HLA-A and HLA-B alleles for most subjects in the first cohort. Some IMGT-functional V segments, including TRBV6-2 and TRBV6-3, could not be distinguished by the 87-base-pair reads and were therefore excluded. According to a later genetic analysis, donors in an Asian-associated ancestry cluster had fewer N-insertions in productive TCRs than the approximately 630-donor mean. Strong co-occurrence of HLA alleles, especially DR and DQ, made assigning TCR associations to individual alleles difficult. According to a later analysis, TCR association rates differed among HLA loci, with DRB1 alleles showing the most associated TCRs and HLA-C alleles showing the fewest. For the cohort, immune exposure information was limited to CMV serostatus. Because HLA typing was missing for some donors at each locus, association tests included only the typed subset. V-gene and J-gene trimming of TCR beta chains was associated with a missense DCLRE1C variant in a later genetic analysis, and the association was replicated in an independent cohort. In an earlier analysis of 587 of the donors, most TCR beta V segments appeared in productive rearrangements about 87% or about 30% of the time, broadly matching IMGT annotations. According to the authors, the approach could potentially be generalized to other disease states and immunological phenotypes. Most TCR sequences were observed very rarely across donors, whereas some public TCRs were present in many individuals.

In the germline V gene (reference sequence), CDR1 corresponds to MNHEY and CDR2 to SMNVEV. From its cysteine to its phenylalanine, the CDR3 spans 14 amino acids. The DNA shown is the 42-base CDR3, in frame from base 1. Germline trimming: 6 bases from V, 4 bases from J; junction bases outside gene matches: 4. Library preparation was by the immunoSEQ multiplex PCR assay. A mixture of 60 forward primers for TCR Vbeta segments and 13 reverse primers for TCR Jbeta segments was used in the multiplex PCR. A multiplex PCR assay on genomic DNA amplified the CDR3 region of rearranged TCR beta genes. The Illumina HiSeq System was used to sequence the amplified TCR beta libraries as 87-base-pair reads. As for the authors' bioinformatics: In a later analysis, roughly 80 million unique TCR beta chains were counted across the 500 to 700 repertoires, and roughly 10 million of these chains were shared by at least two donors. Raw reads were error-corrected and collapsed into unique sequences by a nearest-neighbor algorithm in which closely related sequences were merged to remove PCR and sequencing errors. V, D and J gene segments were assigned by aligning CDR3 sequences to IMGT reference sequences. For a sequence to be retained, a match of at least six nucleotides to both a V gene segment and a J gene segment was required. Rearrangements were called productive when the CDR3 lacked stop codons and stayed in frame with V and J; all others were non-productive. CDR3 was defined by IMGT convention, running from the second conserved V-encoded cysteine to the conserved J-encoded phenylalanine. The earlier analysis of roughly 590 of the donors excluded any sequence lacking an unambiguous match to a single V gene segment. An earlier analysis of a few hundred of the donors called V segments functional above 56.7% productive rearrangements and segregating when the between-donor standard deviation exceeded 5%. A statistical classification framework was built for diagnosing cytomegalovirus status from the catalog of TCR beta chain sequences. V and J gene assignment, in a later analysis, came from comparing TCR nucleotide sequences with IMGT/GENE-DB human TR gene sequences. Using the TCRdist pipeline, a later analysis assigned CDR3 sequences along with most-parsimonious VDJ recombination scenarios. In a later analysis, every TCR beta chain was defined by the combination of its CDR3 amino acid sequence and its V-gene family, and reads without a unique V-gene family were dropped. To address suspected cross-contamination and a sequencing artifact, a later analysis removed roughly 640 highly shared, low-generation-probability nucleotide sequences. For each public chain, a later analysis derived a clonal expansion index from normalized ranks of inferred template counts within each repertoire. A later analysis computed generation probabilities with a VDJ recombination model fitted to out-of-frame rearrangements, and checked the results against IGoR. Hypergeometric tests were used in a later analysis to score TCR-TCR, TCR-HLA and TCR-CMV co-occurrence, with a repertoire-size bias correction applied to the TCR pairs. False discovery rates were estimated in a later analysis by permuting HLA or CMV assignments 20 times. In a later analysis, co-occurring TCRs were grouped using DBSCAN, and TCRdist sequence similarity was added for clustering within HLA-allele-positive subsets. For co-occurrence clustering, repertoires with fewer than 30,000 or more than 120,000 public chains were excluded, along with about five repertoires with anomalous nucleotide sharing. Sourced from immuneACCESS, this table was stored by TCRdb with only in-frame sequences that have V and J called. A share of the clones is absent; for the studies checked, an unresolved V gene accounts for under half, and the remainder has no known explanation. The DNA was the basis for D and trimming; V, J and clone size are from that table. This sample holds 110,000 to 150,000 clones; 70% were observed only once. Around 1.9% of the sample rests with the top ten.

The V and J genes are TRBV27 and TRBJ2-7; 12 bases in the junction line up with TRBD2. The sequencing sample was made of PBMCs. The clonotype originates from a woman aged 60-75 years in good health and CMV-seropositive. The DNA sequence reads TGTGCCAGCAGCGGACTAGCGGGGAAGTACGAGCAGTACTTC. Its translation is CASSGLAGKYEQYF.